This note documents a single TCR beta chain sequence. Its antigen remains unidentified. A much larger clone lies a single base off, so this may be a read error. The V gene lost 0 bases and the J gene lost 6 bases, with 6 bases spanning the gap. CDR3 size: 13 residues. Germline values: CDR1 SGHRS, CDR2 YFSETQ. General observations from the study: Tumor memory CD4+ T cell TCR gene usage clustered with blood and lymph node memory CD4+ cells and lymph node naive CD4+ cells.

After constant-region reverse-primer amplification, full-length variable regions underwent semi-nested PCR with Nested Universal Primer A. One entry per CDR3 protein, called by TCRdb with MiXCR from the 5' RACE reads. The data show about 5,800 distinct CDR3 sequences, approximately 31% seen once. This sequence joins TRBV5-1 and TRBJ2-2; D gene ambiguous. The sample consisted of memory CD4+ T cells sorted from a lymph node. Noted subset: memory CD4+ T cells, CD4+CD45RO+CD25-. The receptor was derived from a female donor with breast cancer. CDR3: CASSLDASGELFF. CDR3 in DNA: TGCGCCAGCAGCTTGGATGCCTCCGGGGAGCTGTTTTTT.